These 17 T cell receptor beta chains originate from one sample sequenced in a study of OX40 agonist ivuxolimab in advanced cancers. The data were produced by immunoSEQ multiplex PCR, yet TCRdb's version contains in-frame clones alone and is incomplete. The sample has over 50,000 clones, 82% seen once. The sequenced sample was CD4+ or CD8+ T cells sorted from blood, obtained in a trial of the OX40 agonist ivuxolimab. The receptor set was obtained from an adult with an advanced solid tumor such as melanoma, head and neck, liver or kidney cancer.

The V call is TRBV2, the J call TRBJ2-7, with a weak D call TRBD2 (7 bases). The germline V gene has CDR1 SNHLY and CDR2 FYNNEI. V was shortened by 6 bases and J by 2 bases, with 11 bases between the two germline ends. This CDR3 region has 13 residues. CDR3 amino acids: CASRKGGPYEQYF. CDR3 in DNA: TGTGCCAGCAGGAAGGGGGGGCCCTACGAGCAGTACTTC.

This chain uses TRBV28 with TRBJ1-2; no definite D call. The CDR3 spans 12 residues. Germline CDR1 MDHEN, CDR2 SYDVKM. Deletions cut 1 base from V and 8 bases from J, with 8 bases between. The DNA for the CDR3 is TGTGCCAGCAGTTTATCTGCTGAGGGCTACACCTTC. Residues: CASSLSAEGYTF.

The genes are TRBV19 and TRBJ2-2; D is undetermined. V lost 4 bases to trimming and J lost 4 bases, with 10 bases between them. The germline V gene encodes CDR1 LNHDA and CDR2 SQIVND (reference sequence). The CDR3 has 14 residues. In nucleotides, the CDR3 is TGTGCCAGTAGTACACGTCCCATCACCGGGGAGCTGTTTTTT. Protein product: CASSTRPITGELFF.

The rearrangement joins TRBV7-9 to TRBJ2-7; perhaps TRBD2 as D (6 bases). Germline V gene lookup returns CDR1 SEHNR and CDR2 FQNEAQ (reference sequence). V was trimmed by 5 bases and J by 3 bases, leaving 20 bases between them. The CDR3 covers 16 residues. This CDR3 reads CASSPAGGRGNYEQYF. As DNA, the CDR3 is TGTGCCAGCAGCCCCGCCGGGGGACGGGGGAACTACGAGCAGTACTTC. The variable domain in full, completed from reference TRBV7-9 and TRBJ2-7, reads DTGVSQNPRHKITKRGQNVTFRCDPISEHNRLYWYRQTLGQGPEFLTYFQNEAQLEKSRLLSDRFSAERPKGSFSTLEIQRTEQGDSAMYLCASSPAGGRGNYEQYFGPGTRLTVT.

The V call is TRBV6-1, the J call TRBJ1-2; D is unclear. Germline lookup yields CDR1 MNHNS and CDR2 SASEGT. Between the trimmed V and J ends, which lost 4 bases and 2 bases, there was a span of 8 bases. The CDR3 length is 13 residues. The CDR3 region is CASSGGPNYGYTF. CDR3 DNA sequence: TGTGCCAGCAGTGGTGGGCCAAACTATGGCTACACCTTC.

In this sample, this clone turned up a few times. The CDR3 protein is CASSLRLSDPYEQYF. The CDR3 nucleotides read TGTGCCAGCAGCTTAAGGCTCTCGGACCCCTACGAGCAGTACTTC. The chain recombines TRBV7-8 with TRBJ2-7; D not certain. The CDR3 is 15 amino acids. CDR1 is SGHVS and CDR2 is FQNEAQ in the germline V gene. V lost 2 bases to trimming and J lost 2 bases, with 13 bases between them.

CDR3: CATSSDDGSNQPQHF. The CDR3, as DNA: TGTGCCACCAGCAGTGACGACGGTAGCAATCAGCCCCAGCATTTT. The rearrangement uses TRBV15 and TRBJ1-5; D is unresolved. Trimming shortened V by 3 bases and J by 0 bases, and 9 bases separated the two germline ends. The CDR3 length is 15 residues. CDR1 and CDR2 from the germline V gene are LNHNV and YYDKDF (reference sequence).

This clone counts as medium-sized. The chain has TRBV6-5 and TRBJ1-2; possible D gene TRBD1, 5 bases. Germline CDR1 reads MNHEY; CDR2 reads SVGAGI. Trimming shortened V by 3 bases and J by 5 bases, and 13 bases separated the two germline ends. The CDR3 extends over 14 amino acids. The CDR3 loop reads CASSYLQGLYGYTF. DNA for the CDR3: TGTGCCAGCAGTTATCTCCAGGGTTTATATGGCTACACCTTC.

A single count supports this clone. The V call is TRBV7-9, the J call TRBJ2-3, with 8 bases matching TRBD2. Per the germline V gene, CDR1 is SEHNR and CDR2 is FQNEAQ (reference sequence). V was clipped by 4 bases and J by 3 bases; unmatched bases: 9. The CDR3 runs to 16 residues. As DNA, the CDR3 is TGTGCCAGCAGCTCCAGCTCGGGACTAGGGACAGATACGCAGTATTTT. Its translation is CASSSSSGLGTDTQYF. Based on the CDR3 plus reference TRBV7-9 and TRBJ2-3, the full variable domain is DTGVSQNPRHKITKRGQNVTFRCDPISEHNRLYWYRQTLGQGPEFLTYFQNEAQLEKSRLLSDRFSAERPKGSFSTLEIQRTEQGDSAMYLCASSSSSGLGTDTQYFGPGTRLTVL.

J is TRBJ1-3 and V is TRBV7-2; 8 nucleotides align to TRBD1. This CDR3 is 15 amino acids long. The V and J ends lost 5 bases and 6 bases, in that order; junction bases with no gene match: 9. The germline CDR1 and CDR2 sequences are SGHTA and FQGNSA. CDR3 sequence reads: CASSPDRGSANTIYF. CDR3 DNA: TGTGCCAGCAGCCCTGACAGGGGTAGCGCAAACACCATATATTTT.

V usage is TRBV11-3 and J usage is TRBJ1-2, with D hard to call. Germline V gene sequence: CDR1 SGHNT, CDR2 YENEEA. CDR3 length: 14 residues. V lost 1 base, J lost 8 bases, and 14 bases lay in between. In DNA form, the CDR3 reads TGTGCCAGCAGCTTAGCACATGGGTCTGACGGCTACACCTTC. Translating it yields CASSLAHGSDGYTF.

The chain combines TRBV7-2 with TRBJ1-5; no clear D gene. In germline, CDR1 is SGHTA, CDR2 FQGNSA. Between the trimmed V and J ends, which lost 5 bases and 2 bases, there was a span of 13 bases. This CDR3 contains 15 residues. The CDR3 DNA reads TGTGCCAGCAGCGCAGTCGGTCGGGGCAATCAGCCCCAGCATTTT. This encodes CASSAVGRGNQPQHF.

The chain recombines TRBV7-2 with TRBJ2-4; D assignment may be TRBD1 or TRBD2 (5 bases each). The CDR3 consists of 16 residues. CDR1 is SGHTA, CDR2 FQGNSA, per germline. Trimming stripped 5 bases from V and 0 bases from J, with 14 bases between. CDR3 in amino acids: CASSLGTASAKNIQYF. The CDR3 DNA sequence: TGTGCCAGCAGCCTGGGGACGGCCTCAGCCAAAAACATTCAGTACTTC.

This clone was seen only a few times. The chain is built from TRBV18 and TRBJ1-6; 7 bases are shared with TRBD1. Trimming removed 7 bases from V and 4 bases from J; junction bases left unmatched: 7. CDR3 length: 15 amino acids. Per the germline V gene, CDR1 is KGHSH and CDR2 is LQKENI. CDR3 DNA: TGTGCCAGCTGCGACCAGGGGGTATATAATTCACCCCTCCACTTT. It translates to CASCDQGVYNSPLHF.

J is TRBJ2-7 and V is TRBV28; 11 bases are a match to TRBD2. Germline CDR1 reads MDHEN; CDR2 reads SYDVKM. V shed 5 bases, J shed 0 bases, and the junction held 3 bases outside the gene matches. The CDR3 runs 15 residues. The CDR3 protein is CASSPTSGVSYEQYF. The CDR3 DNA sequence: TGTGCCAGCAGTCCGACTAGCGGGGTCTCCTACGAGCAGTACTTC. Full variable domain (missing parts from reference TRBV28 and TRBJ2-7): DVKVTQSSRYLVKRTGEKVFLECVQDMDHENMFWYRQDPGLGLRLIYFSYDVKMKEKGDIPEGYSVSREKKERFSLILESASTNQTSMYLCASSPTSGVSYEQYFGPGTRLTVT.

CDR3 bases: TGTGCCAGCAGCTTTTTAGCGGGGGGGCCAGCAGATACGCAGTATTTT. Its translation is CASSFLAGGPADTQYF. The rearrangement uses TRBV5-5 and TRBJ2-3; 11 bases fit TRBD2. Trimming took 2 bases from V and 4 from J; bases not matched to a gene: 6. The germline gives CDR1 SGHKS, CDR2 YYEKEE (reference sequence). This CDR3 has 16 residues.

The chain links TRBV19 to TRBJ1-2; 9 positions agree with TRBD1. This CDR3 region has 16 residues. CDR1 is LNHDA, CDR2 SQIVND, per germline (reference sequence). V lost 6 bases and J lost 4; bases outside the gene matches: 12. The CDR3 region is CASSTGQGGDVYGYTF. The CDR3 region has the DNA TGTGCCAGTAGCACGGGACAGGGTGGCGATGTCTATGGCTACACCTTC.